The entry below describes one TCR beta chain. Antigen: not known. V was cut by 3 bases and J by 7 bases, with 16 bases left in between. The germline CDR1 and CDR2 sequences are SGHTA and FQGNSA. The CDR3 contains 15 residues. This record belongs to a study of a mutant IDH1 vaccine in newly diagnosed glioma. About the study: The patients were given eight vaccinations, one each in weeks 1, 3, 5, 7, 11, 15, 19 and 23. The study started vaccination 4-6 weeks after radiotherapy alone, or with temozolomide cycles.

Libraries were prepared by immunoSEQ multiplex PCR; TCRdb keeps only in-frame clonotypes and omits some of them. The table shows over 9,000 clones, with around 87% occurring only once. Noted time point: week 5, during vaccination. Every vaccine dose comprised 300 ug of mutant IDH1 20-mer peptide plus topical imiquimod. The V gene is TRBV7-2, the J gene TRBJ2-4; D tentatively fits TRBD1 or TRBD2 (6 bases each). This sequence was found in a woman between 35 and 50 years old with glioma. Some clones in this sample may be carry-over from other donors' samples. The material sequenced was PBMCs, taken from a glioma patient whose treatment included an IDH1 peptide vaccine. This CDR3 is CASSLGSGGRNIQYF. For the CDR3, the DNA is TGTGCCAGCAGCTTGGGATCTGGGGGGCGGAACATTCAGTACTTC.